This passage covers 11 T cell receptor beta chains from one sample sequenced in a study of blood T cell repertoires in COVID-19. Measured with immunoSEQ multiplex PCR; TCRdb has only the in-frame clones, and not every one. The sample consists of about 120,000 clones, under 95% of them appearing once. Sequences were obtained from peripheral blood. These receptors were obtained from a middle-aged man with active COVID-19.

There are a few counts of this clone. The chain is built from TRBV7-9 and TRBJ2-2; D ambiguous. Trimming cost V 7 bases and J 0 bases, with 6 bases left between them. The V gene's germline CDR1 is SEHNR and CDR2 FQNEAQ (reference sequence). This CDR3 spans 13 amino acids. CDR3 protein: CASIQPNTGELFF. The CDR3, as DNA: TGTGCCAGCATACAGCCGAACACCGGGGAGCTGTTTTTT. Based on the CDR3 plus reference TRBV7-9 and TRBJ2-2, the full variable domain is DTGVSQNPRHKITKRGQNVTFRCDPISEHNRLYWYRQTLGQGPEFLTYFQNEAQLEKSRLLSDRFSAERPKGSFSTLEIQRTEQGDSAMYLCASIQPNTGELFFGEGSRLTVL.

V is TRBV19 and J is TRBJ1-3; D remains unclear. Germline CDR1 is LNHDA and CDR2 is SQIVND (reference sequence). The germline V and J ends were trimmed by 4 bases and 8 bases, with 18 bases remaining between them. The CDR3 is 15 amino acids. In DNA form, the CDR3 reads TGTGCCAGTAGTAACTTCGCGCAGGAGGGAGACACCATATATTTT. This encodes CASSNFAQEGDTIYF. Drawing the rest from reference TRBV19 and TRBJ1-3, the complete variable domain is DGGITQSPKYLFRKEGQNVTLSCEQNLNHDAMYWYRQDPGQGLRLIYYSQIVNDFQKGDIAEGYSVSREKKESFPLTVTSAQKNPTAFYLCASSNFAQEGDTIYFGEGSWLTVV.

The chain carries TRBV11-2 and TRBJ1-1; 7 positions match TRBD1. This CDR3 is 16 amino acids long. The trim removed 5 bases at V and 0 bases at J, leaving 9 bases unmatched. Germline V gives CDR1 SGHAT, CDR2 FQNNGV. CDR3 amino acids: CASSPIQGRMNTEAFF. In DNA, the CDR3 is TGTGCCAGCAGCCCGATACAGGGGAGGATGAACACTGAAGCTTTCTTT.

The chain combines TRBV18 with TRBJ2-5; D unresolved. From germline, CDR1 is KGHSH and CDR2 LQKENI. Trimming left V 3 bases short and J 0 bases short, with 5 bases between. The CDR3 extends over 13 amino acids. In DNA, the CDR3 is TGTGCCAGCTCACCCGGGTACCAAGAGACCCAGTACTTC. This sequence encodes CASSPGYQETQYF.

The chain carries TRBV7-9 and TRBJ2-7; tentatively, D is TRBD2 (5 bases). The CDR3 sequence is 14 residues long. V was shortened by 7 bases and J by 5 bases, with 18 bases between the two germline ends. Germline V gives CDR1 SEHNR, CDR2 FQNEAQ (reference sequence). The CDR3 DNA follows: TGTGCCAGCACCCCACCGGGAACAACGAACGAGCAGTACTTC. The encoded protein is CASTPPGTTNEQYF.

This chain joins TRBV4-1 and TRBJ2-7; 8 bases are shared with TRBD2. This CDR3 comprises 15 residues. The germline CDR1 and CDR2 sequences are MGHRA and YSYEKL. The J segment lost 3 bases and the V segment lost 1 base, leaving 5 bases of the junction unmatched. This CDR3 reads CASSQVGRGDYEQYF. For the CDR3, the DNA is TGCGCCAGCAGCCAAGTAGGGCGGGGGGACTACGAGCAGTACTTC.

With respect to this clone: One end of the junction varies from germline; a read error may be responsible. The chain is built from TRBV7-9 and TRBJ2-1, with D possibly being TRBD1 (6 bases). From germline, CDR1 is SEHNR and CDR2 FQNEAQ (reference sequence). The CDR3 runs 15 residues. The CDR3 sequence: CASSAGTFQRGSRVF. CDR3 nucleotide sequence: TGTGCCAGCAGCGCCGGGACATTTCAAAGGGGCTCTCGGGTCTTC. The variable domain in full, completed from reference TRBV7-9 and TRBJ2-1, reads DTGVSQNPRHKITKRGQNVTFRCDPISEHNRLYWYRQTLGQGPEFLTYFQNEAQLEKSRLLSDRFSAERPKGSFSTLEIQRTEQGDSAMYLCASSAGTFQRGSRVFGPGTRLTVL.

This chain links TRBV25-1 with TRBJ1-4; D perhaps matches TRBD1 (5 bases). This CDR3 is 15 amino acids long. Trimming removed 4 bases from V and 0 bases from J, with 9 bases in between. Germline lookup yields CDR1 MGHDK and CDR2 SYGVNS. The CDR3 DNA is TGTGCCAGCAGTGCCTCAGGGCCAACTAATGAAAAACTGTTTTTT. Its translation: CASSASGPTNEKLFF. Full variable domain (outside the CDR3, taken from reference TRBV25-1 and TRBJ1-4): EADIYQTPRYLVIGTGKKITLECSQTMGHDKMYWYQQDPGMELHLIHYSYGVNSTEKGDLSSESTVSRIRTEHFPLTLESARPSHTSQYLCASSASGPTNEKLFFGSGTQLSVL.

J is TRBJ2-3 and V is TRBV9, with D perhaps TRBD1 (6 bases). The CDR3 is 16 amino acids. The V gene's germline CDR1 is SGDLS and CDR2 YYNGEE. V lost 3 bases and J 3 bases, leaving 17 bases between the germline ends. The CDR3 sequence is CASSDPRGMGTDTQYF. CDR3 coding DNA: TGTGCCAGCAGCGACCCCAGGGGCATGGGGACAGATACGCAGTATTTT.

This clone has just one count. V usage is TRBV7-2 and J usage is TRBJ1-6; 7 nucleotides match TRBD1. CDR1 is SGHTA, CDR2 FQGNSA, per germline. V trimming: 5 bases; J trimming: 6 bases; junction bases outside the gene matches: 10. There are 16 residues in the CDR3. The CDR3 protein is CASSLTWDRINSPLHF. The CDR3 DNA follows: TGTGCCAGCAGCCTTACTTGGGACAGAATTAATTCACCCCTCCACTTT.

The chain recombines TRBV2 with TRBJ1-2; D is possibly TRBD1 (6 bases). Germline V gene lookup returns CDR1 SNHLY and CDR2 FYNNEI. Trimming took off 6 bases at V and 3 bases at J, with 14 bases between the two ends. This CDR3 has 14 amino acids. The CDR3 here is CASRTTGSYYGYTF. CDR3 nucleotides: TGTGCCAGCAGGACGACAGGATCCTACTATGGCTACACCTTC.